This paragraph covers one T cell receptor (beta chain) sequence. Its antigen is currently not known. Nothing much larger sits one base from this clone, and base qualities are not available. Donors were healthy HIV-negative adults with no recently reported acute infections or vaccinations. Only Caucasian adults living in Nashville, Tennessee, USA were represented among the donors. Magnetic negative selection was used to enrich CD4+ T cells, after which naive cells were positively selected on CD45RA and the negative fraction became the memory subset. Blood was collected by leukapheresis, and PBMCs were isolated by Ficoll-Histopaque density gradient centrifugation and then cryopreserved in liquid nitrogen vapor phase. Analytical flow cytometry was used to check the purity and quantity of each magnetically sorted T cell population. Genomic DNA was isolated from each sorted fraction and quantified by UV absorbance on a Nanodrop 2000c.

TCR CDR3 regions were amplified from genomic DNA by multiplex PCR using the deep immunoSEQ assay. Genomic DNA extracted from each cell subset was distributed evenly over all wells of several immunoSEQ 96-well plates, and each plate served as one replicate. For sorted subsets, approximately 200 ng of genomic DNA, equivalent to tens of thousands of T cell genomes, went into each replicate PCR. Purified libraries were measured with a Qubit 3.0 fluorometer, size-checked on a Bioanalyzer 2100, and measured again with the KAPA Library Quantification kit. Every immunoSEQ 96-well plate was sequenced on a dedicated single-read 150-cycle Illumina NextSeq 550 flow cell. The study's own analysis went as follows. Because the immunoSEQ output held only junctional sequences and lacked quality scores, the filtering could not match the filtering applied to full-length reads. Sequences were annotated with PyIR, a Python wrapper for IgBLAST v1.9, and V/J genes and CDR3 were assigned using IMGT germline references. Reads were removed for weak V/J assignments (E-value above 1e-6), missing CDR3, stop codons, out-of-frame junctions, or ambiguous translated residues. A V3J clonotype was defined by an identical inferred V gene, J gene, and CDR3 amino acid sequence. Percentage overlap between repertoires was computed as shared unique clonotypes divided by the size of the smaller repertoire. Three approaches were used to assess repertoire richness: RTK rarefaction, the Chao1 estimator, and Recon v2.1 estimates of unobserved clonotypes. Generation probabilities were computed with OLGA for all TCRbeta clonotypes obtained by the gDNA method from four donors. TCRdb limited this immuneACCESS table to in-frame rearrangements with V and J called. A share of clones is missing; checked studies link under half to unresolved V genes, and the rest is unexplained. V and J calls and clone size follow that table, whereas D and trimming were derived from the DNA. Here the sample has over a million clones; roughly 97% occur a single time. The top ten clones comprise over 1% of the sample.

The data were taken from a study of shared clonotypes between healthy human individuals (dated by TCRdb to 2018 to 2020). About the full investigation: A couple of women and a few men aged 18 to 49 years were included in the cohort. Per donor, leukapheresis produced somewhere between about 0.94 and 10 billion PBMCs. To estimate repertoire size and how much clonotypes are shared between individuals, the study performed deep sequencing of blood TCR repertoires from 4 to 6 healthy adults. For each donor, three plates each were used for CD4 naive and CD4 memory, two plates were used for CD8 naive, and one plate was used for CD8 memory. To increase sequencing depth and limit assay-specific biases, different laboratories used diverse techniques to prepare libraries and sequence TCR repertoires.

The paper's findings and limits, for the study overall: Estimated clonotype richness was generally larger for naive than for memory subsets. The small number of donors limited the genetic and exposure-history diversity represented. Based on pairwise subsampling, the degree of clonotype sharing among donors was expected to be affected by sequencing depth. Compared with non-shared clonotypes, the clonotypes found in all four sorted-subset donors had higher generation probabilities. Only blood was sampled, and tissue TCR repertoires likely differ from those in blood. Approximately 5% of naive CD4, 3.5% of naive CD8, about 2.4% of memory CD4, and roughly 0.4% of memory CD8 clonotypes were shared across four donors. Rarefaction of sorted-subset datasets indicated incomplete sequencing despite the large sequencing depth.

Taken from cysteine to phenylalanine, the CDR3 has 14 residues. The DNA shown is the 42-base CDR3, in frame from base 1. Trimming costs V 6 bases and J 7 bases, and their ends lie 16 bases apart. The germline V gene yields MNHEY for CDR1 and SVGAGI for CDR2. Sequenced sample: naive CD4+ T cells sorted from blood. Reading the label with the study, this specimen's cell subset or site is: CD45RA+ positively selected. The sequence joins TRBV6-5 to TRBJ1-5, and the D gene may be TRBD1, 6 bases matching. The TCR originated in a man aged 25 to 40 in good health. The DNA sequence is as follows: TGTGCCAGCAGCCTAAGGGGGGTTTGGCAGCCCCAGCATTTT. This sequence encodes CASSLRGVWQPQHF.